The 17 T cell receptor beta chains in this list originate from one sample, sequenced in a study of cytotoxic CD8 clonotypes in ibrutinib-treated CLL. This table comes from immunoSEQ multiplex PCR, and its TCRdb copy is limited to in-frame clones, with some not included. The data show 130,000 or so clones, 80% to 90% seen once. The material was PBMCs, obtained after 24 months of ibrutinib treatment. These receptors were taken from a human donor with chronic lymphocytic leukemia.

The chain couples TRBV4-1 to TRBJ2-5; 9 nucleotides align to TRBD1. Looked up from germline, CDR1 is MGHRA and CDR2 is YSYEKL. The V and J ends lost 3 bases and 9 bases, in that order; junction bases with no gene match: 17. The CDR3 length is 17 residues. The CDR3 here is CASSQPGQGPYPGSQYF. The CDR3 bases are TGCGCCAGCAGCCAGCCGGGACAGGGCCCCTACCCAGGTTCCCAGTACTTC.

V and J are TRBV2 and TRBJ1-1; D not certain. Deletions cut 4 bases from V and 1 base from J, with 4 bases between. The CDR3 spans 12 residues. Germline V gene data show CDR1 as SNHLY and CDR2 as FYNNEI. The CDR3 reads CASSGSNTEAFF. Written as DNA, the CDR3 is TGTGCCAGCAGTGGCTCGAACACTGAAGCTTTCTTT.

V gene TRBV19 combines with J gene TRBJ2-6; 10 positions match TRBD1. With V trimmed by 8 bases and J by 2 bases, 12 bases remained unmatched. The CDR3 runs 18 residues. Per germline, CDR1 LNHDA and CDR2 SQIVND (reference sequence). This chain's CDR3 is CASAPGPGQGPGANVLTF. In nucleotides, the CDR3 is TGTGCCAGTGCCCCGGGGCCGGGACAGGGGCCTGGGGCCAACGTCCTGACTTTC.

The genes are TRBV11-3 and TRBJ2-3; D is undetermined. The V gene's germline CDR1 is SGHNT and CDR2 YENEEA. The CDR3 is made up of 12 amino acids. Trimming left V 2 bases short and J 4 bases short, with 4 bases between. CDR3 DNA: TGTGCCAGCAGCTTATTTTCAGATACGCAGTATTTT. It encodes CASSLFSDTQYF. Together with reference TRBV11-3 and TRBJ2-3, the CDR3 gives the full variable domain: EAGVVQSPRYKIIEKKQPVAFWCNPISGHNTLYWYLQNLGQGPELLIRYENEEAVDDSQLPKDRFSAERLKGVDSTLKIQPAELGDSAVYLCASSLFSDTQYFGPGTRLTVL.

The rearrangement joins TRBV5-4 to TRBJ2-5; 14 bases are shared with TRBD2. This CDR3 is built from 17 residues. The V segment lost 6 bases and the J segment 5 bases; nucleotides outside the gene matches: 12. Germline assignment: CDR1 SGHNT and CDR2 YYREEE (reference sequence). The CDR3 here is CASTRLAGGLRSETQYF. The DNA for the CDR3 is TGTGCCAGCACCCGACTAGCGGGGGGGCTTAGGAGCGAGACCCAGTACTTC. Variable domain in full (rest from reference TRBV5-4 and TRBJ2-5): ETGVTQSPTHLIKTRGQQVTLRCSSQSGHNTVSWYQQALGQGPQFIFQYYREEENGRGNFPPRFSGLQFPNYSSELNVNALELDDSALYLCASTRLAGGLRSETQYFGPGTRLLVL.

This chain joins TRBV4-3 and TRBJ2-7; D call uncertain. Trimming left V 0 bases short and J 3 bases short, with 9 bases between. CDR1 is LGHNA, CDR2 YSLEER, per germline. There are 14 residues in the CDR3. The CDR3 loop is CASSQDPWVYEQYF. As DNA, the CDR3 is TGCGCCAGCAGCCAAGATCCGTGGGTCTACGAGCAGTACTTC.

V gene TRBV28 combines with J gene TRBJ1-2; no clear D. Trimming took off 5 bases at V and 9 bases at J, with 10 bases between the two ends. Germline CDR1 and CDR2: MDHEN and SYDVKM. The CDR3 is 11 amino acids. The CDR3 DNA sequence: TGTGCCAGCAGTCACAGAGACCGCTACACCTTC. It yields the protein CASSHRDRYTF.

CDR3 sequence (DNA): TGTGCCAGCAGTTTCAGGGGAAGCAATCAGCCCCAGCATTTT. This translates into CASSFRGSNQPQHF. The genes are TRBV28 and TRBJ1-5, with TRBD1 as a possible D gene (6 bases). Per germline, CDR1 MDHEN and CDR2 SYDVKM. V lost 3 bases and J lost 1, with 7 bases in between. The CDR3 extends over 14 amino acids.

This sequence joins TRBV18 and TRBJ2-7; D call uncertain. The germline V gene encodes CDR1 KGHSH and CDR2 LQKENI. The CDR3 is 14 residues long. The ends were cut back, 3 bases at V and 2 bases at J, with 11 bases in the middle. Here the CDR3 reads CASSPAQHAYEQYF. CDR3 in DNA: TGTGCCAGCTCACCCGCGCAGCACGCCTACGAGCAGTACTTC.

This clone came up a few times. This chain uses TRBV18 with TRBJ1-2, with TRBD1 as a possible D gene (5 bases). The V end was cut by 3 bases, the J end by 4 bases, with 15 bases between. Germline loops: CDR1 KGHSH, CDR2 LQKENI. CDR3 size: 15 residues. The CDR3 DNA follows: TGTGCCAGCTCACCCAGGGATCGGGGAAGCTATGGCTACACCTTC. Translation gives CASSPRDRGSYGYTF.

In its sample, this clone was seen once. This rearrangement joins TRBV5-1 to TRBJ2-1, with 11 bases lining up with TRBD1. The length of the CDR3 is 15 residues. V shed 3 bases, J shed 5 bases, and the junction held 4 bases outside the gene matches. The germline V gene has CDR1 SGHRS and CDR2 YFSETQ. The CDR3: CASSSDRGQHNEQFF. CDR3 nucleotides: TGCGCCAGCAGCTCGGACAGGGGGCAACACAATGAGCAGTTCTTC.

The rearrangement links TRBV4-1 to TRBJ2-2, with 14 bases lining up with TRBD2. CDR1 and CDR2 (germline): MGHRA, YSYEKL. The CDR3 covers 19 residues. After removal of 1 base from V and 7 bases from J, the junction contained 11 bases not matched to a gene. CDR3 residues: CASSQVEGTSGSKIGELFF. The CDR3 nucleotides are TGCGCCAGCAGCCAAGTAGAGGGGACTAGCGGGAGTAAGATCGGGGAGCTGTTTTTT.

The chain combines TRBV28 with TRBJ2-7; no clear D. Germline V gene lookup returns CDR1 MDHEN and CDR2 SYDVKM. The CDR3 consists of 13 residues. V dropped 3 bases and J dropped 7 bases, with 13 bases sitting between them. CDR3 residues: CASSFKTDAEQYF. The CDR3 DNA reads as TGTGCCAGCAGTTTCAAAACCGATGCAGAGCAGTACTTC.

This chain uses TRBV5-4 with TRBJ2-4, with D possibly being TRBD2 (6 bases). The CDR3 is 17 amino acids. The V gene's germline CDR1 is SGHNT and CDR2 YYREEE (reference sequence). Trimming took 1 base from V and 1 from J, leaving 15 bases between them. DNA of the CDR3: TGTGCCAGCAGCTTGAGGGCGACGGGGAGGGCCAAAAACATTCAGTACTTC. It yields the protein CASSLRATGRAKNIQYF. The complete variable domain, with remaining parts taken from reference TRBV5-4 and TRBJ2-4, reads ETGVTQSPTHLIKTRGQQVTLRCSSQSGHNTVSWYQQALGQGPQFIFQYYREEENGRGNFPPRFSGLQFPNYSSELNVNALELDDSALYLCASSLRATGRAKNIQYFGAGTRLSVL.

This clone has a single count. The V and J genes are TRBV15 and TRBJ2-7; D is perhaps TRBD2 (6 bases). Germline V gene sequence: CDR1 LNHNV, CDR2 YYDKDF (reference sequence). This CDR3 is 15 amino acids long. V lost 0 bases and J lost 3, with 12 bases in between. This CDR3 is CATSRDLRGGYEQYF. CDR3 nucleotide sequence: TGTGCCACCAGCAGAGATCTTCGGGGAGGCTACGAGCAGTACTTC.

CDR3 amino acids: CASSRQENTEAFF. DNA of the CDR3: TGTGCCAGCAGTCGCCAGGAAAACACTGAAGCTTTCTTT. The V gene is TRBV28, the J gene TRBJ1-1; no definite D call. V lost 5 bases and J 2 bases, leaving 9 bases between the germline ends. Germline loops: CDR1 MDHEN, CDR2 SYDVKM. This CDR3 spans 13 amino acids.

The rearrangement links TRBV28 to TRBJ1-3; D possibly corresponds to TRBD1 (6 bases). V was pared by 6 bases and J by 1 base, with 10 bases between. Germline assignment: CDR1 MDHEN and CDR2 SYDVKM. This CDR3 contains 14 residues. The CDR3 reads CASSQGGSGNTIYF. The CDR3 DNA reads TGTGCCAGCAGCCAAGGGGGTTCTGGAAACACCATATATTTT.